Below are 25 T cell receptor beta chains sequenced from a single sample in a study of blood T cell repertoires in COVID-19. Repertoires were generated with immunoSEQ multiplex PCR, while TCRdb's copy carries only in-frame clones and drops some. The sample consists of over 150,000 clones, roughly 80% of them appearing once. Sequencing was carried out using peripheral blood. The receptors come from an elderly man with acute or convalescent COVID-19.

V gene TRBV6-4 combines with J gene TRBJ2-2; a weak D match, TRBD2 (5 bases). V gave up 2 bases and J gave up 6 bases, with 10 bases separating them. This CDR3 is 14 amino acids long. Germline CDR1 MRHNA, CDR2 SNTAGT. CDR3 nucleotide sequence: TGTGCCAGCAGTGACAACGAGGGAGCCGGGGAGCTGTTTTTT. Translating gives CASSDNEGAGELFF.

This chain connects TRBV29-1 to TRBJ1-2; D is perhaps TRBD1 (5 bases). In germline, CDR1 is SQVTM, CDR2 ANQGSEA. The CDR3 length is 12 residues. Trimming removed 6 bases from V and 1 base from J, with 9 bases in between. The CDR3: CSVADINYGYTF. CDR3 nucleotide sequence: TGCAGCGTCGCGGACATTAACTATGGCTACACCTTC.

The chain combines TRBV10-1 with TRBJ1-4; tentative D call: TRBD1 (5 bases). V was cut by 4 bases and J by 0 bases, with 6 bases left in between. Germline loops: CDR1 WNHNN, CDR2 SYGVQD (reference sequence). The CDR3 spans 14 residues. CDR3 sequence (DNA): TGCGCCAGCAGTGGGGGGGCAACTAATGAAAAACTGTTTTTT. Translated, it gives CASSGGATNEKLFF.

This chain joins TRBV6-5 and TRBJ1-2; 8 bases are shared with TRBD1. The germline V gene encodes CDR1 MNHEY and CDR2 SVGAGI. Trimming cost V 6 bases and J 8 bases; bases outside gene matches: 11. CDR3 size: 14 residues. The CDR3 sequence is CASRPPLTGAGYTF. The CDR3 DNA is TGTGCCAGCAGACCCCCATTGACAGGGGCCGGCTACACCTTC.

The chain combines TRBV5-4 with TRBJ2-1; TRBD2 agrees at 8 bases. CDR1 SGHNT and CDR2 YYREEE come from the germline V gene (reference sequence). The CDR3 has 15 residues. Trimming took 3 bases from V and 8 from J; bases not matched to a gene: 10. The CDR3 DNA reads TGTGCCAGCAGCTCCGGGGGGGCGCTAAGGGATGAGCAGTTCTTC. Its translation is CASSSGGALRDEQFF.

This chain links TRBV9 with TRBJ1-4; D might be TRBD1 (5 bases). V gave up 0 bases and J gave up 8 bases, with 17 bases separating them. The CDR3 runs 16 residues. Germline CDR1 is SGDLS and CDR2 is YYNGEE. CDR3 sequence reads: CASSVEKGPGGEKLFF. The CDR3 nucleotides are TGTGCCAGCAGCGTAGAAAAGGGGCCCGGGGGGGAAAAACTGTTTTTT.

Regarding this clone: In the same sample, other DNA sequences code for this CDR3. This chain uses TRBV6-6 with TRBJ1-5; D ambiguous. The germline V gene encodes CDR1 MNHNY and CDR2 SVGAGI (reference sequence). Trimming removed 2 bases at V and 4 bases at J, with 3 bases between. This CDR3 contains 12 residues. In DNA, the CDR3 is TGTGCCAGCAGTTACCTGAATCAGCCCCAGCATTTT. Protein: CASSYLNQPQHF.

The genes are TRBV5-1 and TRBJ1-5, with 9 bases matching TRBD1. V trimming: 0 bases; J trimming: 6 bases; junction bases outside the gene matches: 1. Looked up from germline, CDR1 is SGHRS and CDR2 is YFSETQ. CDR3 length: 14 residues. The CDR3 loop reads CASSLGTGAQPQHF. In DNA, the CDR3 is TGCGCCAGCAGCTTGGGGACAGGGGCTCAGCCCCAGCATTTT.

The rearrangement joins TRBV6-5 to TRBJ1-5; the match to TRBD1 covers 7 bases. The CDR3 runs to 15 residues. The germline V gene has CDR1 MNHEY and CDR2 SVGAGI. V dropped 2 bases and J dropped 1; count of bases not matched to a gene: 2. The CDR3 sequence: CASSYRTGSNQPQHF. The CDR3 DNA follows: TGTGCCAGCAGTTACAGGACAGGCAGCAATCAGCCCCAGCATTTT.

The chain recombines TRBV30 with TRBJ2-7; D is perhaps TRBD1 (5 bases). Trimming cost V 3 bases and J 0 bases, with 9 bases left between them. Germline lookup yields CDR1 GTSNPN and CDR2 SVGIG (reference sequence). This CDR3 comprises 13 residues. The CDR3 reads CAWSDSYSYEQYF. The CDR3 DNA follows: TGTGCCTGGAGCGACAGTTACTCCTACGAGCAGTACTTC.

This chain uses TRBV29-1 with TRBJ1-2; D gene uncertain. The germline CDR1 and CDR2 sequences are SQVTM and ANQGSEA. The CDR3 has 11 amino acids. V was cut by 3 bases and J by 4 bases, with 6 bases left in between. CDR3 amino acids: CSVETFYGYTF. Written as DNA, the CDR3 is TGCAGCGTTGAGACTTTCTATGGCTACACCTTC.

The sample holds a few counts of this clone. This chain joins TRBV9 and TRBJ1-3; D possibly corresponds to TRBD1 (6 bases). Germline-derived CDR1 and CDR2 are SGDLS and YYNGEE. CDR3 length: 16 amino acids. V was shortened by 3 bases and J by 1 base, with 14 bases between the two germline ends. The CDR3 loop is CASSADPRGSGNTIYF. DNA of the CDR3: TGTGCCAGCAGCGCCGACCCGAGGGGGTCTGGAAACACCATATATTTT.

The CDR3: CASSPDGGGRETQYF. In nucleotides, the CDR3 is TGTGCCAGCTCACCAGATGGTGGGGGCCGGGAGACCCAGTACTTC. The chain employs TRBV18 and TRBJ2-5; the D gene is possibly TRBD1 (6 bases). The CDR3 is 15 residues long. Germline V gene data show CDR1 as KGHSH and CDR2 as LQKENI. V lost 2 bases to trimming and J lost 5 bases, with 15 bases between them.

The rearrangement joins TRBV5-4 to TRBJ2-7; 14 nucleotides match TRBD2. This CDR3 spans 15 amino acids. Germline loops: CDR1 SGHNT, CDR2 YYREEE (reference sequence). Germline trimming cut 4 bases from V and 7 bases from J; bases unmatched to any gene: 7. In DNA form, the CDR3 reads TGTGCCAGCAGCCCGGGGACTAGCGGGGGAGGAGAGCAGTACTTC. Translating gives CASSPGTSGGGEQYF.

The chain joins TRBV24-1 to TRBJ2-3; 9 bases map to TRBD1. The CDR3 spans 17 residues. Trimming at V came to 5 bases and at J to 1 base, leaving 9 bases not matched to a gene. Germline V CDR1 and CDR2: KGHDR, SFDVKD. The CDR3: CATSARDRASGTDTQYF. The CDR3 DNA reads TGTGCCACCAGTGCCCGGGACAGGGCGAGTGGCACAGATACGCAGTATTTT.

The chain joins TRBV29-1 to TRBJ2-3; TRBD2 agrees at 12 bases. The V gene's germline CDR1 is SQVTM and CDR2 ANQGSEA. With 6 bases clipped from V and 4 bases from J, the junction kept 5 bases outside the gene matches. The CDR3 totals 14 residues. CDR3 sequence (DNA): TGCAGCGTCTCTAGCGGGGGGGCCTCAGATACGCAGTATTTT. Its protein product is CSVSSGGASDTQYF.

The V gene is TRBV19, the J gene TRBJ2-3, with D possibly TRBD2 on 7 matching bases. Trimming took 4 bases from V and 2 from J, leaving 13 bases between them. The CDR3 loop spans 15 amino acids. The germline V gene has CDR1 LNHDA and CDR2 SQIVND (reference sequence). CDR3 DNA: TGTGCCAGTAGTAGAGGGGGGGCGCACACAGATACGCAGTATTTT. Protein: CASSRGGAHTDTQYF.

V gene TRBV7-2 combines with J gene TRBJ1-1, with a possible D match to TRBD1 (6 bases). The CDR3 totals 18 residues. Trimming took 0 bases from V and 4 from J, leaving 21 bases between them. CDR1 and CDR2 from the germline V gene are SGHTA and FQGNSA. CDR3 sequence: CASSLALGAIGEGTEAFF. CDR3 DNA sequence: TGTGCCAGCAGCTTAGCCCTGGGGGCGATCGGGGAGGGCACTGAAGCTTTCTTT.

The chain employs TRBV5-4 and TRBJ2-1, with TRBD1 matching over 7 bases. V was clipped by 1 base and J by 8 bases; unmatched bases: 9. This CDR3 contains 15 residues. Per germline, CDR1 SGHNT and CDR2 YYREEE (reference sequence). The CDR3 protein is CASSLPQRQGHEQFF. DNA of the CDR3: TGTGCCAGCAGCTTGCCACAAAGACAGGGCCATGAGCAGTTCTTC.

The V and J genes are TRBV18 and TRBJ2-5; TRBD1 matches 7 bases. In germline, CDR1 is KGHSH, CDR2 LQKENI. The CDR3 consists of 14 residues. The J segment lost 2 bases and the V segment lost 1 base, leaving 1 base of the junction unmatched. The CDR3 nucleotides read TGTGCCAGCTCACCACGGACAGGACAAGAGACCCAGTACTTC. Its protein product is CASSPRTGQETQYF. The variable domain in full, with the rest retrieved from reference TRBV18 and TRBJ2-5, is NAGVMQNPRHLVRRRGQEARLRCSPMKGHSHVYWYRQLPEEGLKFMVYLQKENIIDESGMPKERFSAEFPKEGPSILRIQQVVRGDSAAYFCASSPRTGQETQYFGPGTRLLVL.

The rearrangement links TRBV28 to TRBJ1-6; D is ambiguous. CDR1 MDHEN and CDR2 SYDVKM come from the germline V gene. The V and J ends lost 0 bases and 4 bases respectively, with 13 bases between them. The CDR3 loop spans 17 amino acids. CDR3: CASSLWSAGIYNSPLHF. CDR3 nucleotide sequence: TGTGCCAGCAGTTTATGGTCCGCGGGGATTTATAATTCACCCCTCCACTTT.

This clone was observed a handful of times. This chain links TRBV5-6 with TRBJ2-7, with 7 bases fitting TRBD2. The ends lost 4 bases at V and 2 bases at J; junction bases unmatched: 12. Germline lookup yields CDR1 SGHDT and CDR2 YYEEEE. There are 16 residues in the CDR3. CDR3 coding DNA: TGTGCCAGCAGCGCCCCGAGGAGCGGGGCCACCTACGAGCAGTACTTC. This codes for CASSAPRSGATYEQYF. Drawing the rest from reference TRBV5-6 and TRBJ2-7, the complete variable domain is DAGVTQSPTHLIKTRGQQVTLRCSPKSGHDTVSWYQQALGQGPQFIFQYYEEEERQRGNFPDRFSGHQFPNYSSELNVNALLLGDSALYLCASSAPRSGATYEQYFGPGTRLTVT.

The chain uses TRBV11-3 and TRBJ1-1; 8 bases are shared with TRBD1. The germline gives CDR1 SGHNT, CDR2 YENEEA. V trimming: 6 bases; J trimming: 1 base; junction bases outside the gene matches: 1. CDR3 size: 13 residues. CDR3 nucleotides: TGTGCCAGCAGGGGGACAGGGAACACTGAAGCTTTCTTT. Its translation is CASRGTGNTEAFF. The full variable domain, in which reference TRBV11-3 and TRBJ1-1 provide the parts outside the CDR3, is EAGVVQSPRYKIIEKKQPVAFWCNPISGHNTLYWYLQNLGQGPELLIRYENEEAVDDSQLPKDRFSAERLKGVDSTLKIQPAELGDSAVYLCASRGTGNTEAFFGQGTRLTVV.

This clone was observed once. The rearrangement joins TRBV3-1 (or the pseudogene TRBV3-2) to TRBJ2-7, with a possible D match to TRBD1 (6 bases). With 3 bases removed from V and 6 bases from J, the gap between germline ends came to 9 bases. Germline V CDR1 and CDR2: LGHDT, YNNKEL (reference sequence). The CDR3 sequence is 12 residues long. The CDR3: CASSHAQGEQYV. Here the CDR3 DNA reads TGTGCCAGCAGCCACGCACAGGGCGAGCAGTACGTC.

The chain has TRBV5-4 and TRBJ2-1; TRBD2 might be the D (7 bases). The CDR3 spans 15 residues. The germline V gene encodes CDR1 SGHNT and CDR2 YYREEE (reference sequence). V lost 0 bases to trimming and J lost 2 bases, with 9 bases between them. In nucleotides, the CDR3 is TGTGCCAGCAGCTTGGGCGGGGGCACCTACAATGAGCAGTTCTTC. Amino acid sequence: CASSLGGGTYNEQFF.